Following are 17 T cell receptor beta chains from one sample sequenced in a study of blood T cell repertoires in COVID-19. TCRdb keeps only in-frame clones here, not all; method: immunoSEQ multiplex PCR. The repertoire holds 170,000 or so clones, approximately 81% seen once, with 13% to 15% in the top ten. Specimen: peripheral blood. The source is a man younger than 35 with active or convalescent COVID-19.

This chain uses TRBV30 with TRBJ1-1; 7 positions agree with TRBD1. The V segment lost 8 bases and the J segment 1 base; nucleotides outside the gene matches: 7. The CDR3 extends over 13 amino acids. Looked up from germline, CDR1 is GTSNPN and CDR2 is SVGIG (reference sequence). The CDR3 spells CARDRMKNTEAFF. In DNA form, the CDR3 reads TGTGCCCGGGACAGAATGAAGAACACTGAAGCTTTCTTT.

The chain couples TRBV27 to TRBJ1-6; 7 nucleotides line up with TRBD1. Germline V gene data show CDR1 as MNHEY and CDR2 as SMNVEV (reference sequence). The ends lost 4 bases at V and 10 bases at J; junction bases unmatched: 10. The CDR3 sequence is 15 residues long. CDR3 DNA sequence: TGTGCCAGCAGTTCCGGCAGGGGGGTAGAATCACCCCTCCACTTT. Protein product: CASSSGRGVESPLHF.

This chain connects TRBV30 to TRBJ1-3; D remains ambiguous. The CDR3 covers 12 residues. Deletions cut 2 bases from V and 0 bases from J, with 2 bases between. CDR1 is GTSNPN, CDR2 SVGIG, per germline (reference sequence). The CDR3 here is CAWSLSGNTIYF. The CDR3 bases are TGTGCCTGGAGTCTCTCTGGAAACACCATATATTTT.

The gene calls are TRBV5-1 and TRBJ1-4; possible D gene TRBD1, 6 bases. The CDR3 runs 14 residues. Trimming cost V 3 bases and J 8 bases, with 14 bases left between them. Germline-derived CDR1 and CDR2 are SGHRS and YFSETQ. The DNA for the CDR3 is TGCGCCAGCAGCTCACAGGGATCGCGGGAAAAACTGTTTTTT. It encodes CASSSQGSREKLFF.

The V gene is TRBV28, the J gene TRBJ2-5; 8 nucleotides match TRBD1. Trimming at V came to 6 bases and at J to 5 bases, leaving 8 bases not matched to a gene. This CDR3 is built from 14 residues. Germline V CDR1 and CDR2: MDHEN, SYDVKM. In DNA, the CDR3 is TGTGCCAGCAGGCCGACAGGGGCTAGGGAGACCCAGTACTTC. The encoded protein is CASRPTGARETQYF.

The J gene is TRBJ2-1, the V gene TRBV7-2; D is uncertain. This CDR3 has 15 amino acids. Trimming shortened V by 1 base and J by 0 bases, and 7 bases separated the two germline ends. The germline V gene encodes CDR1 SGHTA and CDR2 FQGNSA. CDR3 DNA: TGTGCCAGCAGCTTAGACTCGAGCTCCTACAATGAGCAGTTCTTC. This translates into CASSLDSSSYNEQFF.

The sample holds a few counts of this clone. The chain couples TRBV19 to TRBJ1-2; 7 bases agree with TRBD1. Per the germline V gene, CDR1 is LNHDA and CDR2 is SQIVND (reference sequence). The length of the CDR3 is 12 residues. With V trimmed by 5 bases and J by 10 bases, 7 bases remained unmatched. This CDR3 reads CASSPRGRDYTF. DNA of the CDR3: TGTGCCAGTAGTCCAAGGGGGCGGGACTACACCTTC.

This chain connects TRBV11-3 to TRBJ2-1; no reliable D call. The germline CDR1 and CDR2 sequences are SGHNT and YENEEA. This CDR3 is 14 amino acids long. The V end was cut by 4 bases, the J end by 7 bases, with 14 bases between. This CDR3 is CASSSTWAQNEQFF. In DNA form, the CDR3 reads TGTGCCAGCAGCTCCACCTGGGCCCAGAATGAGCAGTTCTTC.

The V call is TRBV11-3, the J call TRBJ2-1, with D possibly TRBD2 on 5 matching bases. CDR1 is SGHNT, CDR2 YENEEA, per germline. This CDR3 comprises 15 residues. V gave up 5 bases and J gave up 5 bases, with 16 bases separating them. For the CDR3, the DNA is TGTGCCAGCAGCACTGGACTTTTCGGTGACAATGAGCAGTTCTTC. It specifies CASSTGLFGDNEQFF.

The gene calls are TRBV5-8 and TRBJ2-2, with TRBD1 matching over 10 bases. V gave up 4 bases and J gave up 3 bases; unmatched junction bases: 3. The CDR3 runs to 15 residues. Germline loops: CDR1 SGHTS, CDR2 YDEGEE. The CDR3, as DNA: TGTGCCAGCAGCAGAGGACAGGGGGACACCGGGGAGCTGTTTTTT. Translation: CASSRGQGDTGELFF. The whole variable domain, filled in from reference TRBV5-8 and TRBJ2-2, reads EAGVTQSPTHLIKTRGQQATLRCSPISGHTSVYWYQQALGLGLQFLLWYDEGEERNRGNFPPRFSGRQFPNYSSELNVNALELEDSALYLCASSRGQGDTGELFFGEGSRLTVL.

This chain uses TRBV6-5 with TRBJ2-7; 10 bases are a match to TRBD1. The CDR3 is 16 amino acids. The V segment lost 0 bases and the J segment 3 bases; nucleotides outside the gene matches: 5. Germline CDR1 is MNHEY and CDR2 is SVGAGI. CDR3 loop: CASSYSPGTGDYEQYF. The CDR3 nucleotides read TGTGCCAGCAGTTACTCGCCCGGGACAGGGGACTACGAGCAGTACTTC.

The V gene is TRBV7-2, the J gene TRBJ1-1; D unresolved. Trimming stripped 8 bases from V and 2 bases from J, with 12 bases between. Germline assignment: CDR1 SGHTA and CDR2 FQGNSA. The CDR3 totals 13 residues. CDR3 nucleotides: TGTGCCAGCGGATTCAACAGTAACACTGAAGCTTTCTTT. Translated, it gives CASGFNSNTEAFF.

The table lists this clone with a few counts. The chain links TRBV6-6 to TRBJ2-2, with D perhaps TRBD2 (6 bases). The CDR3 is 15 residues long. The V and J ends lost 6 bases and 1 base respectively, with 12 bases between them. CDR1 and CDR2 from the germline V gene are MNHNY and SVGAGI (reference sequence). CDR3 sequence: CASSRAAGNTGELFF. CDR3 DNA: TGTGCCAGCAGCCGGGCAGCGGGGAACACCGGGGAGCTGTTTTTT.

This clone was found once. The chain is built from TRBV6-1 and TRBJ1-2; 7 positions agree with TRBD1. The CDR3 is 13 residues long. V shed 3 bases, J shed 8 bases, and the junction held 6 bases outside the gene matches. From germline, CDR1 is MNHNS and CDR2 SASEGT. This CDR3 is CASSDRGGEGYTF. The CDR3 DNA follows: TGTGCCAGCAGTGACAGAGGGGGCGAGGGCTACACCTTC.

The chain couples TRBV7-9 to TRBJ1-2, with 10 bases lining up with TRBD1. The germline gives CDR1 SEHNR, CDR2 FQNEAQ (reference sequence). The CDR3 extends over 15 amino acids. V trimming: 5 bases; J trimming: 4 bases; junction bases outside the gene matches: 7. The DNA of the CDR3 is TGTGCCAGCAGCCCAAGACAGGGGGCTGGCTATGGCTACACCTTC. Protein product: CASSPRQGAGYGYTF. Full variable domain (remainder filled in from reference TRBV7-9 and TRBJ1-2): DTGVSQNPRHKITKRGQNVTFRCDPISEHNRLYWYRQTLGQGPEFLTYFQNEAQLEKSRLLSDRFSAERPKGSFSTLEIQRTEQGDSAMYLCASSPRQGAGYGYTFGSGTRLTVV.

V usage is TRBV2 and J usage is TRBJ1-5; D might be TRBD1 (5 bases). The CDR3 runs to 15 residues. Germline lookup yields CDR1 SNHLY and CDR2 FYNNEI. V dropped 6 bases and J dropped 2 bases, with 14 bases sitting between them. Here the CDR3 reads CASSGQGRGNQPQHF. The DNA of the CDR3 is TGTGCCAGCAGCGGGCAGGGAAGGGGCAATCAGCCCCAGCATTTT.

The chain has TRBV29-1 and TRBJ2-7, with 9 bases lining up with TRBD1. This CDR3 has 13 residues. The junction had 5 bases not matched to a gene; V was cut back by 4 bases and J by 4 bases. Germline V gene sequence: CDR1 SQVTM, CDR2 ANQGSEA. The CDR3 DNA is TGCAGCGTTGTGGGACAGGGAGGATACGAGCAGTACTTC. Translation gives CSVVGQGGYEQYF.